The clone carrying this T cell receptor beta chain turned up a few times. The data were taken from a study of T-cell memory formation after mild COVID-19. For the study at large: Largely donor-specific sequence clusters came from a couple of donors.

TCRdb re-analysed the 5' RACE reads in MiXCR, keeping a single row per CDR3 protein. This sample has some 600,000 distinct CDR3 sequences, with 17% found just once. The CDR3 is 14 amino acids. V lost 0 bases and J 8 bases, leaving 12 bases between the germline ends. CDR1 is SGDLS and CDR2 is YYNGEE in the germline V gene. The sample taken for sequencing was PBMCs or a T cell subset sorted from them (not recorded which). The chain links TRBV9 to TRBJ2-1; tentative D call: TRBD1 (5 bases). The clonotype originates from an adult woman who had mild COVID-19 (a few samples of this study predate the infection). Cell type and time point are not known. The CDR3 DNA reads TGTGCCAGCAGCGTAGGTCCAGGGTGGGATGAGCAGTTCTTC. As protein: CASSVGPGWDEQFF.